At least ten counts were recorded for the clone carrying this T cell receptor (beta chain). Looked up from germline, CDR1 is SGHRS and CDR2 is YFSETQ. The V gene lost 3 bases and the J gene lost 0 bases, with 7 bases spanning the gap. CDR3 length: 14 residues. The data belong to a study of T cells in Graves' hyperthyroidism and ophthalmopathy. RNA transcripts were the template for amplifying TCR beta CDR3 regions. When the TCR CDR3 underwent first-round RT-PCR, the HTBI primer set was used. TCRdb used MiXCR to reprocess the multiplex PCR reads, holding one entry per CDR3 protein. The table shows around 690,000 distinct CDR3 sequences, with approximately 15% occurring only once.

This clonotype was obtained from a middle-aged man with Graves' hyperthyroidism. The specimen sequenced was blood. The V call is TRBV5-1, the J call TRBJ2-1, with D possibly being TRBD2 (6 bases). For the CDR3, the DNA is TGCGCCAGCAGCTACGGGAGCTCCTACAATGAGCAGTTCTTC. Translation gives CASSYGSSYNEQFF.